This TCR beta chain was captured in a study of blood T cell repertoires in COVID-19. Study background: The United States, Italy and Spain were the sources of the acute and convalescent COVID-19 samples.

Study processing details: Reference gene primers were amplified, and this amplification served to estimate nucleated cell counts. Libraries were prepared by immunoSEQ multiplex PCR; TCRdb keeps only in-frame clonotypes and omits some of them. V, J and clone size reflect that table, while D and trimming were determined from the DNA. The sample has about 140,000 clones; roughly four fifths are singletons. V trimming: 11 bases; J trimming: 0 bases; junction bases outside the gene matches: 0. In germline, CDR1 is SGHTA, CDR2 FQGNSA. The length of the CDR3 is 13 residues. This clone is a singleton in its sample.

V gene TRBV7-2 combines with J gene TRBJ2-2; 10 positions match TRBD1. Input material: peripheral blood. This clonotype was obtained from a human donor in a cohort sampled during active COVID-19. In nucleotides, the CDR3 is TGTGCCGGGACAGGGGCGAACACCGGGGAGCTGTTTTTT. It translates to CAGTGANTGELFF.